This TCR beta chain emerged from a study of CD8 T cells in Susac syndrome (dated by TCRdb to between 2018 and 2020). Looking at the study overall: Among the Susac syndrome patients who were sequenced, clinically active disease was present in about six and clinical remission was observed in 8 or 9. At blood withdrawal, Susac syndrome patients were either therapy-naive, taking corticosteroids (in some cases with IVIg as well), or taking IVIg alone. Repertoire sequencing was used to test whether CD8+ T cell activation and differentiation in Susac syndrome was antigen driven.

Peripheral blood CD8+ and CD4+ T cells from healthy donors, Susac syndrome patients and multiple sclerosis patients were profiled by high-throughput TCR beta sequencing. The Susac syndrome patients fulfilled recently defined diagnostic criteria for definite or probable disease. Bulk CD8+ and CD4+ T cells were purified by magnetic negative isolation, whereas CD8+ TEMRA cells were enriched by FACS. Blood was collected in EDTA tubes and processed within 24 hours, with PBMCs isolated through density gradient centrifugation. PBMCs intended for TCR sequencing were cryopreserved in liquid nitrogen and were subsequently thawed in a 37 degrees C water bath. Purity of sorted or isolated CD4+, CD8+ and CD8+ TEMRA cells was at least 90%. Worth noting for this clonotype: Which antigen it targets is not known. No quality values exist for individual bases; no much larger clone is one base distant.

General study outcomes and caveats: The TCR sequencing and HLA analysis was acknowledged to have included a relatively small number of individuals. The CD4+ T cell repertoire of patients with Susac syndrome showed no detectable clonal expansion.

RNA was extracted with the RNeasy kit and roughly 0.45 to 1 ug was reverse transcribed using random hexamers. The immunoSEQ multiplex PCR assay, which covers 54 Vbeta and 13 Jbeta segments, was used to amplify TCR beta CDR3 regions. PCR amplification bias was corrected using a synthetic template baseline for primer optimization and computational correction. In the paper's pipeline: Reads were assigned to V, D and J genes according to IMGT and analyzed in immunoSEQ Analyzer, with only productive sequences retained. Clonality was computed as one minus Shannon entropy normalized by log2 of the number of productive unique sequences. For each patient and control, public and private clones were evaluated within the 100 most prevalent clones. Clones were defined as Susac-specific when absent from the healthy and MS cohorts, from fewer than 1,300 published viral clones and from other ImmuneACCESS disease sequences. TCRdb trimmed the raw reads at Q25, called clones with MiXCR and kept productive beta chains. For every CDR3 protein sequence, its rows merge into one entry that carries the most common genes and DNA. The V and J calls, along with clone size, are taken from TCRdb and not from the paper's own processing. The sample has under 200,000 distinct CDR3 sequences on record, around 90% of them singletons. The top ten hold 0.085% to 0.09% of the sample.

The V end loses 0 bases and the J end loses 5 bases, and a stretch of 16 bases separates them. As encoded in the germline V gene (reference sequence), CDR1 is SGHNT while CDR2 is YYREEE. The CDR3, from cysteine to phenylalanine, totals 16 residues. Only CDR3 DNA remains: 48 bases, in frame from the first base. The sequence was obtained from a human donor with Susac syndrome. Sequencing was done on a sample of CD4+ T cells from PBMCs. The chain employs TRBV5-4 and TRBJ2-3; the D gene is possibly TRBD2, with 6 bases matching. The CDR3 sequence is CASSLDTGLVGDTQYF. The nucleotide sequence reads TGTGCCAGCAGCTTGGATACGGGACTGGTTGGAGATACGCAGTATTTT.